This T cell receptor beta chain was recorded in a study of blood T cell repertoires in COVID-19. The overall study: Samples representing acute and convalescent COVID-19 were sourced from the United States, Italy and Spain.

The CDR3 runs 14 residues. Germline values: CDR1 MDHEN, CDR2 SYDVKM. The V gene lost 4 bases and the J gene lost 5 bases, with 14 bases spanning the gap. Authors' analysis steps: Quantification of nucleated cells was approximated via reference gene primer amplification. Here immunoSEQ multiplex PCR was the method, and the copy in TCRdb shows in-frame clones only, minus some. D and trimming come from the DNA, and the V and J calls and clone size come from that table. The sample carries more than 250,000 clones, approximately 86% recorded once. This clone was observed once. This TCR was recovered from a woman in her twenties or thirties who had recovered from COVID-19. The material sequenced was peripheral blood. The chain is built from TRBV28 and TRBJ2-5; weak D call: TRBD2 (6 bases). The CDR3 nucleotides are TGTGCCAGCAGTTACCAGACTAGTTTGGAGACCCAGTACTTC. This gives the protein CASSYQTSLETQYF.